Below are 15 T cell receptor beta chains sequenced from a single sample in a study of tumor-infiltrating lymphocytes in localized non-small cell lung cancer. Clones were read by immunoSEQ multiplex PCR, and TCRdb kept only the in-frame ones, dropping some. The repertoire includes about 23,000 clones, just under 75% of them detected once, and 6% to 6.5% sits in the top ten. The specimen sequenced was lung tumor tissue. The source is a human donor with non-small cell lung cancer.

This chain uses TRBV11-3 with TRBJ2-5, with D uncertain. The CDR3 loop spans 13 amino acids. The V gene lost 3 bases and the J gene lost 1 base, with 6 bases spanning the gap. Germline V gene sequence: CDR1 SGHNT, CDR2 YENEEA. CDR3 amino acids: CASSFEIQETQYF. The CDR3 coding sequence is TGTGCCAGCAGCTTCGAAATCCAAGAGACCCAGTACTTC. The full variable domain, completed using reference TRBV11-3 and TRBJ2-5, is EAGVVQSPRYKIIEKKQPVAFWCNPISGHNTLYWYLQNLGQGPELLIRYENEEAVDDSQLPKDRFSAERLKGVDSTLKIQPAELGDSAVYLCASSFEIQETQYFGPGTRLLVL.

The chain is built from TRBV19 and TRBJ2-3; D not resolved. V shed 3 bases and J shed 3 bases, with 13 bases lying between them. Germline V lookup: CDR1 LNHDA, CDR2 SQIVND (reference sequence). This CDR3 has 15 residues. CDR3 coding DNA: TGTGCCAGTAGTATGTCGGGTATTGAGACAGATACGCAGTATTTT. The encoded protein is CASSMSGIETDTQYF.

The CDR3: CASSPRDINYGYTF. CDR3 bases: TGTGCCAGCAGCCCCCGGGACATTAACTATGGCTACACCTTC. This sequence joins TRBV5-4 and TRBJ1-2, with a weak D call TRBD1 (6 bases). V was trimmed by 4 bases and J by 1 base, leaving 11 bases between them. The CDR3 contains 14 residues. Germline CDR1 and CDR2: SGHNT and YYREEE (reference sequence). The full variable domain, its missing parts supplied by reference TRBV5-4 and TRBJ1-2, is ETGVTQSPTHLIKTRGQQVTLRCSSQSGHNTVSWYQQALGQGPQFIFQYYREEENGRGNFPPRFSGLQFPNYSSELNVNALELDDSALYLCASSPRDINYGYTFGSGTRLTVV.

The chain is built from TRBV2 and TRBJ2-5; 7 nucleotides agree with TRBD2. Germline CDR1 is SNHLY and CDR2 is FYNNEI. With V trimmed by 6 bases and J by 2 bases, 9 bases remained unmatched. This CDR3 has 15 amino acids. As DNA, the CDR3 is TGTGCCAGCAGGGGGGGATCTAGCGGACAAGAGACCCAGTACTTC. Its protein is CASRGGSSGQETQYF.

V and J are TRBV5-6 and TRBJ2-5; D gene uncertain. Germline CDR1 is SGHDT and CDR2 is YYEEEE. Trimming took 4 bases from V and 2 from J, leaving 12 bases between them. The CDR3 is made up of 14 amino acids. The chain's CDR3 is CASSPAQLQETQYF. The CDR3 DNA is TGTGCCAGCAGCCCCGCCCAACTGCAAGAGACCCAGTACTTC.

The chain has TRBV7-2 and TRBJ1-4; no clear D. The germline V gene encodes CDR1 SGHTA and CDR2 FQGNSA. V shed 2 bases and J shed 8 bases, with 12 bases lying between them. This CDR3 has 14 amino acids. The CDR3 sequence: CASSLRGRNEKLFF. The CDR3 coding sequence is TGTGCCAGCAGCTTACGGGGTCGGAACGAAAAACTGTTTTTT.

The V and J genes are TRBV11-3 and TRBJ2-1; tentative D call: TRBD2 (6 bases). CDR1 and CDR2 (germline): SGHNT, YENEEA. Trimming removed 6 bases from V and 4 bases from J, with 10 bases in between. The CDR3 is 13 residues long. CDR3 coding DNA: TGTGCCAGCAGTTCGACTAGATACAATGAGCAGTTCTTC. Translated: CASSSTRYNEQFF. The whole variable domain, filled in from reference TRBV11-3 and TRBJ2-1, reads EAGVVQSPRYKIIEKKQPVAFWCNPISGHNTLYWYLQNLGQGPELLIRYENEEAVDDSQLPKDRFSAERLKGVDSTLKIQPAELGDSAVYLCASSSTRYNEQFFGPGTRLTVL.

This clone was found a few times. The chain carries TRBV5-4 and TRBJ2-7; 11 nucleotides align to TRBD1. V trimming: 1 base; J trimming: 4 bases; junction bases outside the gene matches: 7. The length of the CDR3 is 16 residues. Germline V gene sequence: CDR1 SGHNT, CDR2 YYREEE (reference sequence). Here the CDR3 DNA reads TGTGCCAGCAGCTTGATCTTGGGGACAGGGGGGTACGAGCAGTACTTC. Its protein product is CASSLILGTGGYEQYF.

This clone was seen a handful of times. The CDR3 DNA reads as TGCAGCGTTGAAGATCTGACCCGCTATGGCTACACCTTC. It codes for CSVEDLTRYGYTF. J is TRBJ1-2 and V is TRBV29-1; the D is unclear. Trimming pared 0 bases from V and 4 bases from J, leaving 9 bases between. Per germline, CDR1 SQVTM and CDR2 ANQGSEA. The CDR3 consists of 13 residues.

The genes are TRBV28 and TRBJ1-5, with D perhaps matching TRBD1 (5 bases). Trimming took 5 bases from V and 3 from J, leaving 11 bases between them. From germline, CDR1 is MDHEN and CDR2 SYDVKM. CDR3 length equals 14 residues. CDR3 amino acids: CASSTGPPNQPQHF. In DNA, the CDR3 is TGTGCCAGCAGTACGGGGCCCCCCAATCAGCCCCAGCATTTT.

This chain connects TRBV30 to TRBJ2-2; tentatively, D is TRBD1 (6 bases). The V gene's germline CDR1 is GTSNPN and CDR2 SVGIG (reference sequence). Trimming shortened V by 2 bases and J by 7 bases, and 14 bases separated the two germline ends. The CDR3 loop spans 14 amino acids. The DNA of the CDR3 is TGTGCCTGGAGTTCCCCTTGGGGGCGCGGGGAGCTGTTTTTT. It translates to CAWSSPWGRGELFF. Variable domain in full (rest from reference TRBV30 and TRBJ2-2): SQTIHQWPATLVQPVGSPLSLECTVEGTSNPNLYWYRQAAGRGLQLLFYSVGIGQISSEVPQNLSASRPQDRQFILSSKKLLLSDSGFYLCAWSSPWGRGELFFGEGSRLTVL.

The chain has TRBV5-1 and TRBJ2-5, with TRBD1 as a possible D gene (6 bases). CDR3 length: 13 residues. V lost 3 bases and J lost 2, with 8 bases in between. Germline lookup yields CDR1 SGHRS and CDR2 YFSETQ. The CDR3 spells CASSSGQQETQYF. The CDR3 coding sequence is TGCGCCAGCAGCTCCGGACAGCAAGAGACCCAGTACTTC. The whole variable domain, remainder taken from reference TRBV5-1 and TRBJ2-5, is KAGVTQTPRYLIKTRGQQVTLSCSPISGHRSVSWYQQTPGQGLQFLFEYFSETQRNKGNFPGRFSGRQFSNSRSEMNVSTLELGDSALYLCASSSGQQETQYFGPGTRLLVL.

J is TRBJ1-1 and V is TRBV5-6; D ambiguous. Germline V gene lookup returns CDR1 SGHDT and CDR2 YYEEEE. V was cut by 0 bases and J by 9 bases, with 15 bases left in between. The CDR3 is made up of 14 amino acids. The DNA of the CDR3 is TGTGCCAGCAGCTTGGCCCTGGCAACTTTTCAAGCTTTCTTT. Its protein product is CASSLALATFQAFF.

The chain carries TRBV14 and TRBJ1-2; TRBD1 matches at 7 bases. CDR3 length: 12 amino acids. Germline loops: CDR1 SGHDN, CDR2 FVKESK. After removal of 11 bases from V and 6 bases from J, the junction contained 9 bases not matched to a gene. This CDR3 is CASGGSTDGYTF. In DNA form, the CDR3 reads TGTGCCTCAGGGGGTAGTACGGATGGCTACACCTTC.

In this sample, this clone turned up a few times. This chain connects TRBV6-4 to TRBJ2-3; a possible D gene is TRBD1 (5 bases). Germline V gene lookup returns CDR1 MRHNA and CDR2 SNTAGT. The ends were cut back, 3 bases at V and 1 base at J, with 8 bases in the middle. The length of the CDR3 is 14 residues. This CDR3 reads CASSEGAGTDTQYF. The DNA of the CDR3 is TGTGCCAGCAGTGAAGGGGCAGGCACAGATACGCAGTATTTT.